This T cell receptor beta chain originates from a study of T cells in Graves' hyperthyroidism and ophthalmopathy. Broader study findings: Blood shared most expanded thyroid clonotypes above 0.001.

What was amplified from RNA transcripts were TCR beta CDR3 regions. Carried out on the TCR CDR3, a first-round RT-PCR used the HTBI primer set. TCRdb re-called the multiplex PCR reads with MiXCR, one entry per CDR3 protein. The data hold roughly 240,000 distinct CDR3 sequences, with approximately 23% observed a single time. V was cut by 5 bases and J by 0 bases, with 7 bases left in between. CDR1 is DFQATT and CDR2 is SNEGSKA in the germline V gene (reference sequence). CDR3 length: 12 residues. Patients affected by ophthalmopathy presented a Clinical Activity Score of at least 3, a NOSPECS grade of at least 4, and disease duration below 3 months. Orbital computed tomography and thyroid ultrasound, together with serum TRAb and thyroxine and clinical symptoms, were used for diagnoses. PBMCs were obtained from 7.5 to 10 ml fresh peripheral blood. Many counts were recorded for this clonotype. Antigen specificity is unknown.

This chain uses TRBV20-1 with TRBJ1-1, with D unclear. Specimen: blood. The TCR comes from a woman in her 40s with Graves' ophthalmopathy. CDR3 bases: TGCAGTGCTTTTGACTTGAACACTGAAGCTTTCTTT. Amino acid sequence: CSAFDLNTEAFF.